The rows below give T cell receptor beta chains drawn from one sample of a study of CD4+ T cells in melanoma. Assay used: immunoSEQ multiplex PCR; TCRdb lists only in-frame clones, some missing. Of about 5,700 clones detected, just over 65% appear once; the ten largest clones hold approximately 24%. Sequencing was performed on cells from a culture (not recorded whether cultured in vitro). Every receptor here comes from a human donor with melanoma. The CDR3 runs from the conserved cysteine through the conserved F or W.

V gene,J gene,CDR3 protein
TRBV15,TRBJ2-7,CATSRERQAREQYF
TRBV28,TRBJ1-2,CASTPGYGYTF
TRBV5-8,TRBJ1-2,CASSYGGGYTF
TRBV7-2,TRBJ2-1,CASSDTSGGAYNEQFF
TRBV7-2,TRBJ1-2,CASSLDGTVLYGYTF
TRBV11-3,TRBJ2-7,CASSQGDEQYF
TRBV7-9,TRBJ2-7,CASSADSGEQYF
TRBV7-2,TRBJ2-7,CASSLDPGTQNHEQYF
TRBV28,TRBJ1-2,CASSTTGQMNYGYTF
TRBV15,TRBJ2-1,CATSAQAGNEQFF
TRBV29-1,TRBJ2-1,CSGRGQGSNEQFF
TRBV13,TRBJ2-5,CASSTRLGTQETQYF
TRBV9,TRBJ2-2,CASSPGRRGSSTGELFF
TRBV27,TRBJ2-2,CASSLGGAGELFF
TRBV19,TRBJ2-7,CASTGPISYEQYF
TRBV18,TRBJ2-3,CASSQTLGQVGTDTQYF
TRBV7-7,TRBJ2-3,CASSPEGDTQYF
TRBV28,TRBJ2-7,CASTYSGVASYEQYF
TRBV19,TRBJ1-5,CASTEGSNNQPQHF
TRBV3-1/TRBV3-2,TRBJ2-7,CASSQGTGPRNEQYF
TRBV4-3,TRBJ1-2,CASSQDRTANYGYTF
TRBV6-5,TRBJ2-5,CASRKDSRYQETQYF
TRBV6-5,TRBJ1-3,CASSLRQAGDTIYF
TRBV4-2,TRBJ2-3,CASSQGVGSTDTQYF
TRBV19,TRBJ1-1,CASSPGFMNTEAFF
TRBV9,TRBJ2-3,CASSVNQGADTQYF
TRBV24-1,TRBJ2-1,CATSDSWTGIKQFF
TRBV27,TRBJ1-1,CASSFTVNTEAFF
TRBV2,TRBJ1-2,CASSEPGDGTNYGYTF
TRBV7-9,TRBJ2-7,CASSPPSGLEQYF
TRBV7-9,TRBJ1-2,CASSWGQGPLGYGYTF
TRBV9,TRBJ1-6,CASSPAVNSPLHF
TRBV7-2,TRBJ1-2,CASTDLDFYGYTF
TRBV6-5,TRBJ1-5,CASSQQGNQPQHF
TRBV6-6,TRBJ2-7,CASSPKLGGQGDYEQYF
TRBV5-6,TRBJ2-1,CASSSGDRAYNEQFF
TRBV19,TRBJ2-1,CASSTLTGGWGNEQFF
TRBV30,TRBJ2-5,CAWSRGPGEETQYF
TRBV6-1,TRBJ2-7,CASSERDSTYEQYF
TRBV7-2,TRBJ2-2,CASSSPTGATGELFF
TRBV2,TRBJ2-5,CASFSSGGAGETQYF
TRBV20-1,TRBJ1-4,CSASGPSTNEKLFF
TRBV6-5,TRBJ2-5,CASWEGLQETQYF
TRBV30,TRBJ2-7,CAFSKISYEQYF
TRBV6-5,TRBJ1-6,CASSYTTGADSPLHF
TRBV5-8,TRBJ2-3,CASSFTGPPWGSGTQYF
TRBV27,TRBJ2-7,CASSLLGQRYF
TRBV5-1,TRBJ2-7,CASSLVAGRTYEQYF
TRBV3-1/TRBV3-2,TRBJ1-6,CASSQGRGHSPLHF
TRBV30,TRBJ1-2,CAWSGIVGGRGYTF
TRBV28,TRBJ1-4,CASSLANEKLFF
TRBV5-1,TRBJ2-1,CASSLVPGAYNEQFF